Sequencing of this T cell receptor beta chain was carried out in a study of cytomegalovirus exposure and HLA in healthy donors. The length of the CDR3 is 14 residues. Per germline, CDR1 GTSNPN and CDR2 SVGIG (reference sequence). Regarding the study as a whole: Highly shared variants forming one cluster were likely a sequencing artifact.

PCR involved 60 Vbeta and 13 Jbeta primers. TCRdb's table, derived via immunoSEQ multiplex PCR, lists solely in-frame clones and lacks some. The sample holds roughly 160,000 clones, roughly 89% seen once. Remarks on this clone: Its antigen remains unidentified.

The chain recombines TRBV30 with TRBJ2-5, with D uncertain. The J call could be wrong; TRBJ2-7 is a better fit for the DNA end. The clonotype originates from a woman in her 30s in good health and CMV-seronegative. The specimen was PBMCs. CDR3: CAWSVPRVSYEQYF. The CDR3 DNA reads TGTGCCTGGAGTGTACCGAGAGTCTCCTACGAGCAGTACTTC.